One sample yielded the 20 T cell receptor beta chains listed below, sequenced in a study of CD8 T cells in ankylosing spondylitis (dated 2017 in TCRdb). The receptor library was made with 5' RACE. Data came from an Illumina HiSeq 2500. TCRdb reran the public reads through fastp at Q25 and MiXCR, keeping productive beta chains. Duplicate CDR3 protein sequences are folded into a single record with the most common DNA and genes. The sample table shows approximately 150,000 distinct CDR3 sequences, and about 32% are seen once. Approximately 6% of the sample is taken by the ten largest. What was sequenced was synovial fluid, either unsorted or a sorted T cell fraction (not recorded which). Receptor source: a male donor with ankylosing spondylitis.

The chain employs TRBV6-1 and TRBJ2-7; tentative D call: TRBD1 (5 bases). CDR1 and CDR2 from the germline V gene are MNHNS and SASEGT. Trimming cost V 2 bases and J 6 bases, with 14 bases left between them. The CDR3 loop spans 14 amino acids. The CDR3 protein is CASSEYRQQSEQYF. In DNA, the CDR3 is TGTGCCAGCAGTGAATACCGACAGCAATCCGAGCAGTACTTC.

There are a few counts of this clonotype. The chain combines TRBV6-1 with TRBJ1-1; D is possibly TRBD1 (5 bases). Germline V gene lookup returns CDR1 MNHNS and CDR2 SASEGT. Between the trimmed V and J ends, which lost 6 bases and 5 bases, there was a span of 16 bases. The CDR3 is 14 residues long. The CDR3 reads CASRKEKGWTEAFF. As DNA, the CDR3 is TGTGCCAGCAGGAAGGAAAAGGGGTGGACTGAAGCTTTCTTT.

The chain recombines TRBV7-2 with TRBJ2-5; no clear D gene. Trimming pared 2 bases from V and 5 bases from J, leaving 15 bases between. The CDR3 length is 15 residues. Germline CDR1 is SGHTA and CDR2 is FQGNSA. The DNA of the CDR3 is TGTGCCAGCAGCTTAAATACGGTTTCGATGGAGACCCAGTACTTC. This gives the protein CASSLNTVSMETQYF.

V and J are TRBV10-3 and TRBJ1-1; no reliable D call. The CDR3 has 14 amino acids. V shed 6 bases and J shed 2 bases, with 13 bases lying between them. Germline assignment: CDR1 ENHRY and CDR2 SYGVKD. CDR3 sequence reads: CAIRLTRDNTEAFF. CDR3 bases: TGTGCCATCAGACTCACCCGGGATAACACTGAAGCTTTCTTT.

V usage is TRBV28 and J usage is TRBJ2-7; a possible D gene is TRBD1 (6 bases). This CDR3 is 14 amino acids long. Looked up from germline, CDR1 is MDHEN and CDR2 is SYDVKM. V dropped 1 base and J dropped 3 bases, with 10 bases sitting between them. The CDR3 DNA reads TGTGCCAGCAGTTTATTTCAGGGGAACTACGAGCAGTACTTC. Its translation: CASSLFQGNYEQYF.

V and J are TRBV20-1 and TRBJ2-5, with D possibly TRBD2 on 6 matching bases. Trimming took off 2 bases at V and 5 bases at J, with 15 bases between the two ends. The CDR3 runs 14 residues. Germline V gene data show CDR1 as DFQATT and CDR2 as SNEGSKA (reference sequence). CDR3: CSARRASAQETQYF. The CDR3 bases are TGCAGTGCTAGAAGGGCTAGCGCCCAGGAGACCCAGTACTTC.

J is TRBJ2-2 and V is TRBV12-3 or TRBV12-4; TRBD2 matches 8 bases. CDR3 length equals 15 residues. The J segment lost 2 bases and the V segment lost 6 bases, leaving 5 bases of the junction unmatched. The CDR3 region is CASRPGTRNTGELFF. CDR3 nucleotide sequence: TGTGCCAGCAGACCCGGGACTAGAAACACCGGGGAGCTGTTTTTT.

CDR3 nucleotide sequence: TGTGCCAGCAGTTACCGGTTTAACACTGAAGCTTTCTTT. As protein: CASSYRFNTEAFF. The chain has TRBV6-2 or TRBV6-3 and TRBJ1-1; D gene uncertain. V lost 2 bases, J lost 2 bases, and 6 bases lay in between. In germline, CDR1 is MNHEY, CDR2 SVGEGT. The length of the CDR3 is 13 residues.

This clonotype was seen more than once but under ten times. This chain uses TRBV12-3 or TRBV12-4 with TRBJ1-1; D uncertain. V lost 3 bases and J 8 bases, leaving 13 bases between the germline ends. This CDR3 region has 13 residues. The CDR3 spells CASSFWTGFEAFF. The CDR3 nucleotides read TGTGCCAGCAGTTTCTGGACCGGATTCGAAGCTTTCTTT.

This clonotype was detected only a few times. V is TRBV27 and J is TRBJ2-1, with 8 bases lining up with TRBD2. The length of the CDR3 is 15 residues. V shed 2 bases, J shed 5 bases, and the junction held 5 bases outside the gene matches. Germline CDR1 reads MNHEY; CDR2 reads SMNVEV (reference sequence). The chain's CDR3 is CASSLRLAGDNEQFF. CDR3 coding DNA: TGTGCCAGCAGTTTACGGCTAGCGGGTGACAATGAGCAGTTCTTC.

This clonotype was observed many times. This chain joins TRBV10-3 and TRBJ2-7; 7 nucleotides align to TRBD1. The V gene's germline CDR1 is ENHRY and CDR2 SYGVKD. J was trimmed by 6 bases and V by 2 bases; bases with no gene match: 7. The CDR3 loop spans 14 amino acids. CDR3 DNA sequence: TGTGCCATCAGTGAGGACAGGGATGTACTCGAGCAGTACTTC. It is translated as CAISEDRDVLEQYF.

This clonotype was counted once. In DNA, the CDR3 is TGTGCCAGCAGTAGGGACACCACCGGGGAGCTGTTTTTT. This encodes CASSRDTTGELFF. V and J are TRBV25-1 and TRBJ2-2; D is possibly TRBD1 (6 bases). Trimming removed 5 bases at V and 4 bases at J, with 8 bases between. The CDR3 length is 13 residues. Germline CDR1 is MGHDK and CDR2 is SYGVNS.

This clonotype was seen only a few times. The chain couples TRBV7-2 to TRBJ1-2; 9 bases align to TRBD1. Germline CDR1 is SGHTA and CDR2 is FQGNSA. This CDR3 contains 14 residues. V was pared by 6 bases and J by 7 bases, with 9 bases of the junction left unmatched. The CDR3 region has the DNA TGTGCCAGCAGTCGTCGAACAGGGGGCGGTGGCTACACCTTC. Amino acids: CASSRRTGGGGYTF.

This clonotype appeared a few times. This rearrangement joins TRBV20-1 to TRBJ1-5; TRBD1 might be the D (5 bases). Between the trimmed V and J ends, which lost 6 bases and 3 bases, there was a span of 15 bases. The CDR3 runs 14 residues. Per germline, CDR1 DFQATT and CDR2 SNEGSKA (reference sequence). The CDR3 spells CSAHPGGPNQPQHF. Here the CDR3 DNA reads TGCAGTGCCCACCCGGGGGGTCCCAATCAGCCCCAGCATTTT.

This clonotype came up many times. The V call is TRBV5-1, the J call TRBJ2-5, with D tentatively TRBD2 (6 bases). This CDR3 is built from 13 residues. CDR1 and CDR2 (germline): SGHRS, YFSETQ. V dropped 4 bases and J dropped 5 bases, with 12 bases sitting between them. CDR3 DNA: TGCGCCAGCAGCCGGGAGCTGTTTGAGACCCAGTACTTC. It translates to CASSRELFETQYF.

This clonotype was observed at least ten times. This rearrangement joins TRBV20-1 to TRBJ2-7, with unresolved D. The CDR3 covers 11 residues. Trimming stripped 5 bases from V and 4 bases from J, with 9 bases between. Germline V lookup: CDR1 DFQATT, CDR2 SNEGSKA (reference sequence). CDR3 DNA sequence: TGCAGTGCTGGTATAGAATACGAGCAGTACTTC. The encoded protein is CSAGIEYEQYF.

The V call is TRBV20-1, the J call TRBJ1-4, with a weak D call TRBD1 (5 bases). CDR1 and CDR2 (germline): DFQATT, SNEGSKA (reference sequence). Trimming pared 6 bases from V and 5 bases from J, leaving 13 bases between. The CDR3 spans 13 residues. The DNA for the CDR3 is TGCAGTGCCCCGACGGGGGGGAATGAAAAACTGTTTTTT. Amino acids: CSAPTGGNEKLFF.

This clonotype has ten or more counts. CDR3 sequence (DNA): TGTGCCAGCAGCAATCTAGCGGGAGGACTCCAAGAGACCCAGTACTTC. Its protein product is CASSNLAGGLQETQYF. The J gene is TRBJ2-5, the V gene TRBV7-2, with 11 bases fitting TRBD2. The CDR3 is 16 amino acids. Germline assignment: CDR1 SGHTA and CDR2 FQGNSA. V shed 5 bases, J shed 1 base, and the junction held 6 bases outside the gene matches.

The chain joins TRBV20-1 to TRBJ2-1, with D tentatively TRBD2 (6 bases). CDR3 length equals 15 residues. Trimming pared 1 base from V and 4 bases from J, leaving 14 bases between. Germline V gene lookup returns CDR1 DFQATT and CDR2 SNEGSKA (reference sequence). The CDR3 DNA follows: TGCAGTGCTAGAGCTCCCCGGGAGCTTTACAATGAGCAGTTCTTC. Its translation is CSARAPRELYNEQFF.

The V and J genes are TRBV6-2 or TRBV6-3 and TRBJ1-6, with D perhaps matching TRBD1 (6 bases). Between the trimmed V and J ends, which lost 2 bases and 14 bases, there was a span of 19 bases. Germline V gene lookup returns CDR1 MNHEY and CDR2 SVGEGT. The CDR3 has 15 amino acids. The CDR3 DNA reads TGTGCCAGCAGTTACGCGGACAGAGCATTGAGGGCCCTCCACTTT. Amino acid sequence: CASSYADRALRALHF.